This section outlines one T cell receptor beta chain sequence together with its context. Its specificity is unknown. This specimen comes from a study of shared clonotypes between healthy human individuals. The germline gives CDR1 SGHTA, CDR2 FQGTGA. After removal of 3 bases from V and 4 bases from J, the junction contained 12 bases not matched to a gene. The CDR3 length is 17 residues. Libraries were prepared by immunoSEQ multiplex PCR; TCRdb keeps only in-frame clonotypes and omits some of them. The table has approximately 1.5 million clones, 95% to 99% seen once. General study points: A reduction in generation probabilities was seen for non-shared clonotypes relative to those shared by all four donors.

The sequenced material came from naive CD4+ T cells sorted from blood. The sample's subset: CD45RA+ positively selected. This TCR was sampled from a man under 40 in good health. The chain recombines TRBV7-3 with TRBJ2-5, with TRBD2 matching 9 bases. The CDR3 coding sequence is TGTGCCAGCAGCTTGGGTAGCGGGAGCCCCACGGGAGAGACCCAGTACTTC. Its translation is CASSLGSGSPTGETQYF.